Described below is a single T cell receptor beta chain sequence and its context. Its antigen remains unknown. Germline lookup yields CDR1 GTSNPN and CDR2 SVGIG (reference sequence). The CDR3 contains 11 residues. Trimming removed 0 bases at V and 10 bases at J, with 9 bases between. Sequencing used immunoSEQ multiplex PCR; TCRdb keeps in-frame clones, though not all of them. The sample comprises 100,000 to 150,000 clones, about 80% of which are singletons, and around 3.3% rests with the top ten. The data were taken from a study of identifying expanded T cells in peripheral blood. The study, taken as a whole, reports: Two-week clone count variance significantly increased as total template count grew. Technical replicates showed roughly 1.2 changed clones; approximately 2 weeks roughly 15; four weeks 19.

Healthy donors had no documented immune events, such as infections, while sampled. The rearrangement links TRBV30 to TRBJ1-2, with D possibly matching TRBD1 (6 bases). The sequencing input was blood. The clonotype was recovered from a person between 18 and 75 years old in good health. The CDR3 loop reads CAWSVGGYYTF. DNA of the CDR3: TGTGCCTGGAGTGTAGGGGGGTACTACACCTTC.